The 18 T cell receptor beta chains in this list originate from one sample, sequenced in a study of T cell responses to AZD1222 COVID-19 vaccine. TCRdb's copy holds only in-frame clones and misses some; the assay was immunoSEQ multiplex PCR. The data show some 120,000 clones, 86% seen once. The sequenced sample was peripheral blood, obtained on day 0 of AZD1222 vaccination. These receptor sequences come from an adult in good health.

The CDR3 protein is CASSLWRGYSRGYEQYF. CDR3 nucleotide sequence: TGTGCCAGCAGCTTGTGGAGGGGGTATTCGCGCGGCTACGAGCAGTACTTC. V and J are TRBV5-6 and TRBJ2-7; D may be TRBD1 or TRBD2 (6 bases each). This CDR3 is built from 17 residues. Germline CDR1 SGHDT, CDR2 YYEEEE. The V gene lost 1 base and the J gene lost 3 bases, with 20 bases spanning the gap.

This clone was counted once. The chain recombines TRBV4-1 with TRBJ1-4; D gene unclear. This CDR3 comprises 13 residues. Germline CDR1 and CDR2: MGHRA and YSYEKL. V lost 3 bases to trimming and J lost 7 bases, with 9 bases between them. The CDR3 nucleotides are TGCGCCAGCAGCCATACGTCGAGTGAAAAACTGTTTTTT. Protein product: CASSHTSSEKLFF.

In its sample, this clone was seen once. V gene TRBV7-2 combines with J gene TRBJ2-7, with a possible D match to TRBD2 (6 bases). This CDR3 region has 16 residues. Looked up from germline, CDR1 is SGHTA and CDR2 is FQGNSA. V was trimmed by 5 bases and J by 1 base, leaving 18 bases between them. The CDR3 sequence: CASSLLRTSTSYEQYF. Here the CDR3 DNA reads TGTGCCAGCAGCCTCCTTCGCACTAGCACATCCTACGAGCAGTACTTC.

This chain uses TRBV7-8 with TRBJ1-2; TRBD1 is a possible D gene (5 bases). Looked up from germline, CDR1 is SGHVS and CDR2 is FQNEAQ. The CDR3 is 15 amino acids. V lost 1 base to trimming and J lost 4 bases, with 13 bases between them. CDR3 sequence (DNA): TGTGCCAGCAGCTTAGAAAGGGGCGCGGGCTATGGCTACACCTTC. Its protein is CASSLERGAGYGYTF.

The genes are TRBV7-2 and TRBJ2-3, with 7 nucleotides matching TRBD1. The V and J ends lost 5 bases and 3 bases, in that order; junction bases with no gene match: 8. CDR1 is SGHTA and CDR2 is FQGNSA in the germline V gene. The CDR3 has 15 residues. The CDR3 sequence: CASSHDREKTDTQYF. The CDR3 DNA reads as TGTGCCAGCAGCCACGACAGGGAGAAGACAGATACGCAGTATTTT.

The V and J genes are TRBV6-5 and TRBJ1-1; D is possibly TRBD1 (5 bases). Germline-derived CDR1 and CDR2 are MNHEY and SVGAGI. The CDR3 has 15 residues. The V gene lost 6 bases and the J gene lost 0 bases, with 14 bases spanning the gap. The CDR3 DNA sequence: TGTGCCAGCAGCCCGACACAGGAATTGAACACTGAAGCTTTCTTT. This codes for CASSPTQELNTEAFF.

The chain joins TRBV11-2 to TRBJ2-7; no definite D call. CDR1 is SGHAT and CDR2 is FQNNGV in the germline V gene. V was pared by 0 bases and J by 3 bases, with 12 bases between. This CDR3 has 15 amino acids. The CDR3 DNA sequence: TGTGCCAGCAGCTTAGACTCACGGAGTCACTACGAGCAGTACTTC. Translated, it gives CASSLDSRSHYEQYF.

The rearrangement uses TRBV11-1 and TRBJ2-1; 9 positions match TRBD2. CDR3 length: 16 residues. Germline values: CDR1 SGHAT, CDR2 FQDESV (reference sequence). V lost 1 base, J lost 9 bases, and 10 bases stayed unmatched. The CDR3 DNA sequence: TGTGCCAGCAGCTTAGATTTGGCGGGGGGGCTCGGTGAGCAGTTCTTC. It codes for CASSLDLAGGLGEQFF.

The chain carries TRBV7-9 and TRBJ1-1; possibly TRBD1 for D (6 bases). The germline V gene has CDR1 SEHNR and CDR2 FQNEAQ (reference sequence). V lost 2 bases and J lost 1, with 17 bases in between. The CDR3 covers 17 residues. This chain's CDR3 is CASSLRRGAIRNTEAFF. The CDR3 region has the DNA TGTGCCAGCAGCTTACGCAGGGGCGCGATTAGGAACACTGAAGCTTTCTTT.

The chain joins TRBV7-8 to TRBJ2-5, with TRBD2 matching over 9 bases. Germline values: CDR1 SGHVS, CDR2 FQNEAQ. The CDR3 runs 14 residues. The V gene end was trimmed by 6 bases and the J gene end by 8 bases; junction bases not matched to a gene: 10. In DNA form, the CDR3 reads TGTGCCAGCAGTCGTGGGGTGCGGGGGGGCACCCAGTACTTC. Encoded protein: CASSRGVRGGTQYF.

This clone occurred once. V gene TRBV7-9 combines with J gene TRBJ2-7, with D possibly TRBD2 on 5 matching bases. CDR3 size: 16 residues. Germline-derived CDR1 and CDR2 are SEHNR and FQNEAQ (reference sequence). The V end lost 0 bases, the J end lost 3 bases, and 15 bases lay between the germline ends. The CDR3: CASSLAPPGTSYEQYF. The CDR3 DNA reads TGTGCCAGCAGCTTAGCCCCCCCGGGAACCAGCTACGAGCAGTACTTC.

CDR3 sequence: CASTETGPTEAFF. The CDR3 DNA reads TGTGCCAGCACCGAGACAGGGCCTACTGAAGCTTTCTTT. The V gene is TRBV28, the J gene TRBJ1-1; 7 nucleotides match TRBD1. Germline V gene data show CDR1 as MDHEN and CDR2 as SYDVKM. With 7 bases clipped from V and 5 bases from J, the junction kept 7 bases outside the gene matches. The CDR3 covers 13 residues.

In this sample, this clone turned up a few times. The V call is TRBV3-1 (or the pseudogene TRBV3-2), the J call TRBJ1-2; 7 positions agree with TRBD1. Losses at the gene ends were 5 bases for V and 8 bases for J; bases not matched to a gene: 5. There are 12 residues in the CDR3. CDR1 is LGHDT, CDR2 YNNKEL, per germline (reference sequence). CDR3 loop: CASSTDREGYTF. CDR3 DNA: TGTGCCAGCAGCACCGACAGGGAGGGCTACACCTTC.

The CDR3 protein is CAAGRVNTEAFF. The CDR3 nucleotides read TGTGCCGCGGGCAGAGTGAACACTGAAGCTTTCTTT. This chain links TRBV10-3 with TRBJ1-1; no clear D gene. The CDR3 covers 12 residues. V was clipped by 11 bases and J by 0 bases, with 10 bases between them. The germline V gene has CDR1 ENHRY and CDR2 SYGVKD.

The gene calls are TRBV3-1 (or the pseudogene TRBV3-2) and TRBJ1-2; possible D gene TRBD1, 5 bases. Germline V gene lookup returns CDR1 LGHDT and CDR2 YNNKEL (reference sequence). The CDR3 sequence is 14 residues long. V lost 4 bases and J lost 3, with 12 bases in between. The CDR3 DNA is TGTGCCAGCAGCCCCCAGGGCTTGGACTATGGCTACACCTTC. It codes for CASSPQGLDYGYTF.

The chain couples TRBV9 to TRBJ2-5; 14 bases line up with TRBD2. CDR1 and CDR2 (germline): SGDLS, YYNGEE. The V gene end was trimmed by 4 bases and the J gene end by 5 bases; junction bases not matched to a gene: 7. The CDR3 is made up of 16 amino acids. For the CDR3, the DNA is TGTGCCAGCAGCCCGACTAGCGGGAGGGCCCCGGAGACCCAGTACTTC. Translation: CASSPTSGRAPETQYF.

This rearrangement joins TRBV4-1 to TRBJ1-4; D possibly corresponds to TRBD1 (6 bases). V was cut by 1 base and J by 6 bases, with 12 bases left in between. This CDR3 has 15 residues. Germline CDR1 MGHRA, CDR2 YSYEKL. The CDR3 DNA sequence: TGCGCCAGCAGCCAAGCGGGACAATGGGATGAAAAACTGTTTTTT. It is translated as CASSQAGQWDEKLFF.

This sequence joins TRBV24-1 and TRBJ1-1, with 9 bases identical to TRBD1. Germline V gene lookup returns CDR1 KGHDR and CDR2 SFDVKD. The CDR3 has 13 amino acids. The V and J ends lost 4 bases and 4 bases, in that order; junction bases with no gene match: 0. The CDR3: CATSETGGTEAFF. The CDR3 bases are TGTGCCACCAGTGAGACAGGGGGCACTGAAGCTTTCTTT.